This TCR beta chain stems from a study of shared clonotypes between healthy human individuals. Overall study context: Each donor's CD8 memory used one plate, CD8 naive two, each CD4 subset three.

The germline gives CDR1 MGHRA, CDR2 YSYEKL. The CDR3 runs to 14 residues. V shed 4 bases, J shed 1 base, and the junction held 4 bases outside the gene matches. Study-level points and caveats: Naive subsets usually exceeded memory subsets in estimated richness.

Naive-designated CD8 cells lacked CD45RO, were positively enriched for CCR7, and omitted terminally differentiated effector memory CD45RA+ cells. Donors comprised healthy HIV-negative adults lacking recent acute infections or vaccinations. TCRdb's copy holds only in-frame clones and misses some; the assay was immunoSEQ multiplex PCR. The profile shows about 820,000 clones, about 91% of them singletons. On this clone itself: Its antigen is unidentified.

Sequenced material: naive CD8+ T cells sorted from blood. This sequence originates from a man between 25 and 39 years old in good health. The V gene is TRBV4-1, the J gene TRBJ2-7, with 7 bases identical to TRBD1. CDR3 region: CASSLKGQSYEQYF. CDR3 nucleotide sequence: TGCGCCAGCAGCCTAAAGGGACAGTCCTACGAGCAGTACTTC.